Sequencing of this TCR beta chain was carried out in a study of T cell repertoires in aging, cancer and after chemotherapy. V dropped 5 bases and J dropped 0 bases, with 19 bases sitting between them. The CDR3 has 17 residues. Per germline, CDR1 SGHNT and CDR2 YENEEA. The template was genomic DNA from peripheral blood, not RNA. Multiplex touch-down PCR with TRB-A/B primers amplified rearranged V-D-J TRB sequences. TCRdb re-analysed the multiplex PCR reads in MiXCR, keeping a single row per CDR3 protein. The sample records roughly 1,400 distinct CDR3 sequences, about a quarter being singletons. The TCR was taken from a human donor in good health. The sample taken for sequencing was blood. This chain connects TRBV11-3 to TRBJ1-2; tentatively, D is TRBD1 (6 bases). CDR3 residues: CASSRIRGDKANYGYTF. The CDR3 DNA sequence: TGTGCCAGCAGCCGCATCCGCGGGGACAAAGCTAACTATGGCTACACCTTC.